This T cell receptor beta chain stems from a study of T cell repertoires in cytomegalovirus infection. Across the whole study: Evidence of both CMV infection and a matching HLA type came from public TCR beta signatures.

V trimming: 5 bases; J trimming: 0 bases; junction bases outside the gene matches: 10. The germline gives CDR1 SEHNR, CDR2 FQNEAQ (reference sequence). The CDR3 contains 17 residues. One entry per CDR3 protein, called by TCRdb with MiXCR from the reads. The sample includes about 160,000 distinct CDR3 sequences, less than 25% of them seen just once. Findings and limits, study-wide: Accumulated public TCR beta family frequency recognized individuals carrying CMV together with the relevant HLA.

In the case of this clonotype: Its antigen remains unidentified.

V usage is TRBV7-9 and J usage is TRBJ2-4; 7 bases line up with TRBD2. This receptor was obtained from a human donor in good health (CMV status not recorded). Some clones in this sample may be carry-over from other donors' samples. Sequencing used CD8+ T cells from cultured PBMCs, obtained from culture after CMV antigen stimulation. The CDR3 DNA follows: TGTGCCAGCAGCCCCCCCCGGGAGGCCGTAGCCAAAAACATTCAGTACTTC. It codes for CASSPPREAVAKNIQYF. The variable domain in full, with the rest retrieved from reference TRBV7-9 and TRBJ2-4, is DTGVSQNPRHKITKRGQNVTFRCDPISEHNRLYWYRQTLGQGPEFLTYFQNEAQLEKSRLLSDRFSAERPKGSFSTLEIQRTEQGDSAMYLCASSPPREAVAKNIQYFGAGTRLSVL.